This T cell receptor beta chain was found in a study of read filtering for tumor transcriptome and immune sequencing. Whole-study context: After DNase treatment, RNA was made into whole-transcriptome libraries.

The sample holds many counts of this clonotype. The CDR3 consists of 14 residues. Trimming at V came to 4 bases and at J to 5 bases, leaving 2 bases not matched to a gene. Germline CDR1 SGHTA, CDR2 FQGTGA. From about 400 ng of RNA, a library with molecular barcoded alpha/delta and beta/gamma adaptors was made. Via MiXCR, TCRdb re-called the reads, giving one row per CDR3 protein. The sample contains roughly 130,000 distinct CDR3 sequences, 13% of which appear only once. The sequence was obtained from a donor aged 40 or older with multiple myeloma. The sequencing sample was made of a population of CD138-negative cells sorted from bone marrow. V and J are TRBV7-3 and TRBJ2-1, with 10 bases lining up with TRBD1. The CDR3 sequence is CASSWTGGNNEQFF. The CDR3 DNA reads as TGTGCCAGCAGCTGGACAGGGGGAAACAATGAGCAGTTCTTC.